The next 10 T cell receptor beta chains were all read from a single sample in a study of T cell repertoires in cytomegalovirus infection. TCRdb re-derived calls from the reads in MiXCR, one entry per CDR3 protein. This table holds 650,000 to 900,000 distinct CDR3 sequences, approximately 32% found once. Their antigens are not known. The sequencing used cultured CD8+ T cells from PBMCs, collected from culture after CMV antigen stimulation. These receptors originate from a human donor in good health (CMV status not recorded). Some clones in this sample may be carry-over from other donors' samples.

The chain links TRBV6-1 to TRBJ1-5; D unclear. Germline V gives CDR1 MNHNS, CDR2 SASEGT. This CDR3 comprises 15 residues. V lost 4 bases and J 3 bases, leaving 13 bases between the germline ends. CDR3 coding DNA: TGTGCCAGCAGTGCCCAGTTTAGGGACAATCAGCCCCAGCATTTT. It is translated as CASSAQFRDNQPQHF.

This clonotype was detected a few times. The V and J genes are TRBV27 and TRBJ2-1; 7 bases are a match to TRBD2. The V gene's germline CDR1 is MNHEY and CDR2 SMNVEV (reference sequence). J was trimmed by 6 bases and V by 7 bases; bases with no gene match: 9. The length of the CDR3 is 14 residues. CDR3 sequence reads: CASNGGGRFNEQFF. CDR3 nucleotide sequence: TGTGCCAGCAATGGCGGGGGAAGGTTCAATGAGCAGTTCTTC.

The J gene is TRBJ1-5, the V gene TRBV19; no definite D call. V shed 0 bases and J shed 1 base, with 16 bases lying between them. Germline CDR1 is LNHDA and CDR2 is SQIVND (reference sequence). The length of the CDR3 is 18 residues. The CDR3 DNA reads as TGTGCCAGTAGTATAGACCCATCAGTGCTCGTGAGCAATCAGCCCCAGCATTTT. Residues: CASSIDPSVLVSNQPQHF.

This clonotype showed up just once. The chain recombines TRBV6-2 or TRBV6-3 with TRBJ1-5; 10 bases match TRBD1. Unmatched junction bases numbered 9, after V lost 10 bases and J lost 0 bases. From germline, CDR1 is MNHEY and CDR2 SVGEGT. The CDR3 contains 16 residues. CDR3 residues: CATRDRGLYSNQPQHF. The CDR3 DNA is TGTGCCACCCGGGACAGGGGACTTTATAGCAATCAGCCCCAGCATTTT.

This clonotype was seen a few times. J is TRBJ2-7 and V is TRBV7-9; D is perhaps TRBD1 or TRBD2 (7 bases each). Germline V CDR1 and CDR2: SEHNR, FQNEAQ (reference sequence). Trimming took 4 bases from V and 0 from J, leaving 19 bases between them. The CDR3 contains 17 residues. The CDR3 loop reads CASSYPRGGKSSYEQYF. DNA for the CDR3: TGTGCCAGCAGCTACCCCAGGGGGGGCAAAAGCTCCTACGAGCAGTACTTC.

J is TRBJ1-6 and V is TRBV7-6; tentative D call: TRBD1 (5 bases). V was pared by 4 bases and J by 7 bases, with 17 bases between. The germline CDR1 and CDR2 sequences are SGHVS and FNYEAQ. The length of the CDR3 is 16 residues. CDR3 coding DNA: TGTGCCAGCAGCTGGGGGACCGGAGACCTGAATTCACCCCTCCACTTT. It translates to CASSWGTGDLNSPLHF. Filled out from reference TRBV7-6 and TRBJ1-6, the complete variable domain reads GAGVSQSPRYKVTKRGQDVALRCDPISGHVSLYWYRQALGQGPEFLTYFNYEAQQDKSGLPNDRFSAERPEGSISTLTIQRTEQRDSAMYRCASSWGTGDLNSPLHFGNGTRLTVT.

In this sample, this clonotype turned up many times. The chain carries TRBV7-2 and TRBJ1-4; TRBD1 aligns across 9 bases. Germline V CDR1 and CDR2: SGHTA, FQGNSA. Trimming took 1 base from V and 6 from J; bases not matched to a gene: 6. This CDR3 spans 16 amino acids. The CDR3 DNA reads TGTGCCAGCAGCTTAGGCCCACAGGGGGCTGATGAAAAACTGTTTTTT. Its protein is CASSLGPQGADEKLFF.

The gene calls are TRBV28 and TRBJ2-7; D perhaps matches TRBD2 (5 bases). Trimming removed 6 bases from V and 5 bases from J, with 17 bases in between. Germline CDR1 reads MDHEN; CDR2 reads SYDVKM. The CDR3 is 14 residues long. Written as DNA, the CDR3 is TGTGCCAGCAGCCTCAACACCCGAGGGAACGAGCAGTACGTC. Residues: CASSLNTRGNEQYV.

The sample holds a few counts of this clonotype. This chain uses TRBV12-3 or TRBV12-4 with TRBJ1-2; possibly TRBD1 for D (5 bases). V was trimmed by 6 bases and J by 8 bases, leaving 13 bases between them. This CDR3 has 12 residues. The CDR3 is CASRGLDPGYTF. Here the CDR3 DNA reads TGTGCCAGCAGGGGACTTGACCCGGGCTACACCTTC.

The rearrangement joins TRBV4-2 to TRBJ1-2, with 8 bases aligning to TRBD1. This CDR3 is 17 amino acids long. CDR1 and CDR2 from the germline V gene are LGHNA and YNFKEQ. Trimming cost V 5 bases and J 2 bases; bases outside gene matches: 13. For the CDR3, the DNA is TGTGCCAGCAGCTCCGGACAGGGCGCTCCCTCCAACTATGGCTACACCTTC. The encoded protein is CASSSGQGAPSNYGYTF.